These T cell receptor beta chains were read from a single sample in a study of T cell changes during pregnancy in multiple sclerosis. Profiling relied on immunoSEQ multiplex PCR, and the TCRdb table lists in-frame clones only, not all of them. The sample includes about 41,000 clones, 80% to 90% of them seen just once. This material consisted of peripheral blood, taken in the first trimester of pregnancy. These receptors all stem from a female donor in good health, enrolled as a control in a pregnancy study. CDR3s include the opening cysteine and the closing phenylalanine or tryptophan. The D gene is left open where the match is weak. Size values are once, few and many counts, or a class for expanded clones, and some rows have none.

>TRBD1|TRBJ1-2|TRBV2|.
CASTRDRNYGYTF
TGTGCCAGCACTAGGGACAGAAACTATGGCTACACCTTC
>TRBD1|TRBJ1-4|TRBV5-1|.
CASSLLPTGSNEKLFF
TGCGCCAGCAGCTTGTTGCCGACAGGGAGTAATGAAAAACTGTTTTTT
>.|TRBJ2-3|TRBV6-6|.
CASSSVRGTDTQYF
TGTGCCAGCAGTAGCGTGAGGGGCACAGATACGCAGTATTTT
>.|TRBJ2-7|TRBV7-2|.
CASSLRGTLYEQYF
TGTGCCAGCAGCTTAAGGGGGACCCTCTACGAGCAGTACTTC
>.|TRBJ2-1|TRBV27|once
CASSLPGGNEQFF
TGTGCCAGCAGTCTCCCAGGGGGGAATGAGCAGTTCTTC
>TRBD1|TRBJ1-4|TRBV5-6|once
CASSYDRESNEKLFF
TGTGCCAGCAGCTACGACAGGGAGTCTAATGAAAAACTGTTTTTT
>.|TRBJ2-1|TRBV7-2|.
CASSLGPSVPYNEQFF
TGTGCCAGCAGCTTAGGTCCGAGTGTTCCTTACAATGAGCAGTTCTTC
>.|TRBJ1-1|TRBV6-5|.
CASSRGEAFF
TGTGCCAGCAGCAGGGGTGAAGCTTTCTTT
>TRBD1|TRBJ1-1|TRBV5-4|.
CASSKEGALTEAFF
TGTGCCAGCAGCAAAGAGGGGGCACTCACTGAAGCTTTCTTT
>.|TRBJ1-6|TRBV27|.
CAMGGGASYNSPLHF
TGTGCCATGGGGGGGGGCGCTTCCTATAATTCACCCCTCCACTTT
>.|TRBJ1-1|TRBV19|.
CATQSTDTYTEAFF
TGTGCCACCCAATCCACTGACACCTACACTGAAGCTTTCTTT
>TRBD1|TRBJ2-2|TRBV7-6|.
CASSSQGAKNTGELFF
TGTGCCAGCAGCTCTCAGGGGGCTAAAAACACCGGGGAGCTGTTTTTT
>TRBD1|TRBJ1-2|TRBV5-6|.
CASREPDRGLGGYTF
TGTGCCAGCAGGGAACCCGACAGGGGCCTAGGCGGCTACACCTTC
>TRBD1|TRBJ1-6|TRBV19|.
CAARTGTNSPLHF
TGTGCCGCCCGGACAGGGACTAATTCACCCCTCCACTTT
>.|TRBJ1-1|TRBV11-3|.
CASSLQGGTEAFF
TGTGCCAGCAGCTTGCAGGGAGGGACTGAAGCTTTCTTT
>.|TRBJ2-7|TRBV2|.
CASHRDSYEQYF
TGTGCCAGCCACAGGGACTCCTACGAGCAGTACTTC
>.|TRBJ2-2|TRBV5-4|.
CASSLDIYTGELFF
TGTGCCAGCAGCTTGGACATTTACACCGGGGAGCTGTTTTTT
>TRBD1|TRBJ2-1|TRBV18|.
CASSPQGQGGHEQFF
TGTGCCAGCTCACCCCAGGGACAGGGTGGCCATGAGCAGTTCTTC
>.|TRBJ2-7|TRBV10-3|.
CAMDLRGFSYEQYF
TGTGCCATGGATCTCAGGGGTTTCTCCTACGAGCAGTACTTC
>.|TRBJ1-1|TRBV27|.
CASSLSSARVGTEAFF
TGTGCCAGCAGTTTATCTTCTGCCAGGGTGGGTACTGAAGCTTTCTTT
>TRBD2|TRBJ2-5|TRBV6-6|.
CASRLGTSGVQETQYF
TGTGCCAGCAGACTTGGGACTAGCGGGGTCCAAGAGACCCAGTACTTC
>TRBD2|TRBJ2-2|TRBV6-6|.
CASSDILAGSGELFF
TGTGCCAGCAGTGACATCCTAGCGGGAAGTGGGGAGCTGTTTTTT
>TRBD2|TRBJ2-7|TRBV27|.
CASSFRGGYEQYF
TGTGCCAGCAGCTTCCGGGGGGGCTACGAGCAGTACTTC
>.|TRBJ1-4|TRBV13|.
CASSLNRATNEKLFF
TGTGCCAGCAGCCTTAACAGGGCAACTAATGAAAAACTGTTTTTT
>TRBD2|TRBJ2-1|TRBV15|.
CATSRPEGLAGGNEQFF
TGTGCCACCAGCAGACCAGAGGGACTAGCGGGGGGTAATGAGCAGTTCTTC
>.|TRBJ2-5|TRBV18|.
CASSPRGETQYF
TGTGCCAGCTCACCTCGCGGGGAGACCCAGTACTTC
>.|TRBJ2-5|TRBV7-9|.
CASSLFLQETQYF
TGTGCCAGCAGCTTATTCCTCCAAGAGACCCAGTACTTC
>TRBD1|TRBJ1-4|TRBV5-1|.
CASSTGQGVFNEKLFF
TGCGCCAGCAGCACGGGACAGGGGGTATTTAATGAAAAACTGTTTTTT
>.|TRBJ1-1|TRBV19|.
CASTREGGTEAFF
TGTGCCAGTACTAGGGAGGGAGGGACTGAAGCTTTCTTT
>.|TRBJ1-4|TRBV11-2|.
CASSLRRGSLREKLFF
TGTGCCAGCAGCTTAAGGCGGGGCAGCTTAAGGGAAAAACTGTTTTTT
>.|TRBJ2-5|TRBV7-9|.
CASSLGLGQETQYF
TGTGCCAGCAGCTTAGGTCTAGGTCAAGAGACCCAGTACTTC
>.|TRBJ1-4|TRBV2|.
CASSEGARTDEKLFF
TGTGCCAGCAGTGAAGGGGCCAGAACTGATGAAAAACTGTTTTTT
>TRBD1|TRBJ2-1|TRBV9|.
CASSGRLGTGYEQFF
TGTGCCAGCAGCGGAAGATTGGGGACAGGGTATGAGCAGTTCTTC
>TRBD1|TRBJ2-2|TRBV19|.
CATNRGDTGELFF
TGTGCCACCAACAGGGGCGACACCGGGGAGCTGTTTTTT
>TRBD2|TRBJ2-7|TRBV10-2|.
CASRRASGDAYEQYF
TGCGCCAGCAGGCGAGCTAGCGGGGATGCCTACGAGCAGTACTTC
>TRBD2|TRBJ2-7|TRBV27|.
CASKKRGGQRDEQYF
TGTGCCAGCAAGAAGCGGGGGGGCCAGAGGGACGAGCAGTACTTC
>.|TRBJ2-3|TRBV7-9|.
CASSYMADTQYF
TGTGCCAGCAGCTACATGGCAGATACGCAGTATTTT
>.|TRBJ2-2|TRBV11-3|.
CASSLDSEAGELFF
TGTGCCAGCAGCTTAGATAGCGAGGCCGGGGAGCTGTTTTTT
>.|TRBJ1-2|TRBV29-1|once
CSVGSILNYGYTF
TGCAGCGTTGGGTCGATACTTAACTATGGCTACACCTTC
>.|TRBJ1-5|TRBV6-6|.
CASSYSGGFQPQHF
TGTGCCAGCAGTTATTCAGGAGGGTTTCAGCCCCAGCATTTT
>.|TRBJ2-1|TRBV2|once
CASTSASAYNEQFF
TGTGCCAGCACCAGCGCCTCCGCCTACAATGAGCAGTTCTTC
>TRBD1|TRBJ1-3|TRBV6-6|.
CATSGGSGNTIYF
TGTGCCACTTCAGGGGGCTCTGGAAACACCATATATTTT
>.|TRBJ2-3|TRBV9|.
CASSPPTDTQYF
TGTGCCAGCAGCCCTCCCACAGATACGCAGTATTTT
>.|TRBJ1-4|TRBV9|.
CASSGHLGASSEKLFF
TGTGCCAGCAGCGGCCATCTAGGGGCTTCGAGTGAAAAACTGTTTTTT
>TRBD1|TRBJ2-7|TRBV30|.
CACTGVHEQYF
TGTGCCTGTACAGGGGTACACGAGCAGTACTTC